This T cell receptor (beta chain) was recorded in a study of blood T cell repertoires in COVID-19. Study summary: The cDNA or gDNA used as material had been derived from T cells, B-cell-depleted T cells, or PBMCs.

The CDR3 spans 13 residues. Between the trimmed V and J ends, which lost 3 bases and 0 bases, there was a span of 5 bases. Here immunoSEQ multiplex PCR was the method, and the copy in TCRdb shows in-frame clones only, minus some. The sample gives 150,000 to 200,000 clones, about 80% of which show up once; about 8.3% is in the top ten. This chain joins TRBV12-3 or TRBV12-4 and TRBJ1-2; no clear D gene. This TCR derives from a man aged 55 to 70 with acute or convalescent COVID-19. Sequencing was done on a sample of peripheral blood. The CDR3 nucleotides are TGTGCCAGCAGTTTTGGAGCTAACTATGGCTACACCTTC. Amino acid sequence: CASSFGANYGYTF.